This TCR beta chain was sequenced for a study of cytomegalovirus exposure and HLA in healthy donors. A multiplex PCR was run with 60 Vbeta primers and 13 Jbeta primers. Generated by immunoSEQ multiplex PCR, the TCRdb table keeps only in-frame clones and is missing some. The table includes some 150,000 clones, over 75% detected once. After removal of 4 bases from V and 2 bases from J, the junction contained 3 bases not matched to a gene. There are 14 residues in the CDR3. The germline V gene encodes CDR1 SGHRS and CDR2 YFSETQ. This clone appeared once. The chain uses TRBV5-1 and TRBJ1-3; 7 bases agree with TRBD1. The receptor was isolated from a man aged 40-49 years in good health and CMV-seronegative. The sample taken for sequencing was PBMCs. CDR3 in DNA: TGCGCCAGCAGCCCGGACAGGCCTGGAAACACCATATATTTT. It yields the protein CASSPDRPGNTIYF.